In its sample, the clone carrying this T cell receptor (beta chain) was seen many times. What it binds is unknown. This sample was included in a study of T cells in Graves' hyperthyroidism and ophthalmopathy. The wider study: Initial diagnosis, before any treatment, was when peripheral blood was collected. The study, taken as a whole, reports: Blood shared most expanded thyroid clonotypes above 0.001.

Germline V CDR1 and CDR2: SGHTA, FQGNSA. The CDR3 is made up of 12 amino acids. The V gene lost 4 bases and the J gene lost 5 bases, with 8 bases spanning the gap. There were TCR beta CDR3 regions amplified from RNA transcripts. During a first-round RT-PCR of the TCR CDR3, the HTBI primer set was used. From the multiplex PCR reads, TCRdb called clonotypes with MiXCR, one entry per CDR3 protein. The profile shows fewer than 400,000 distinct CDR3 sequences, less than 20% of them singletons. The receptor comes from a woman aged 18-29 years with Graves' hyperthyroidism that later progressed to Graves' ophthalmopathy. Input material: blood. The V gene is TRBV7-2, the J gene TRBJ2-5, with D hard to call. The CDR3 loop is CASSSLTETQYF. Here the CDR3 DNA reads TGTGCCAGCAGCTCGTTGACCGAGACCCAGTACTTC.